Below, 26 T cell receptor beta chains from the same sample are listed, as sequenced in a study of blood T cell repertoires in COVID-19. Measured with immunoSEQ multiplex PCR; TCRdb has only the in-frame clones, and not every one. The profile shows tens of thousands of clones, 60% to 85% of them singletons. Sequencing was performed on peripheral blood. The receptors were sampled from a man aged 80 or over with active or convalescent COVID-19.

DNA for the CDR3: TGTGCCAGCAGTTTATACAGGAATCAGCCCCAGCATTTT. Translated: CASSLYRNQPQHF. This rearrangement joins TRBV28 to TRBJ1-5; D may be TRBD1 (5 bases). Trimming stripped 1 base from V and 4 bases from J, with 5 bases between. Germline-derived CDR1 and CDR2 are MDHEN and SYDVKM. The length of the CDR3 is 13 residues.

This chain links TRBV24-1 with TRBJ2-7, with a weak D call TRBD2 (5 bases). Trimming pared 4 bases from V and 2 bases from J, leaving 8 bases between. The CDR3 consists of 13 residues. Germline V gene data show CDR1 as KGHDR and CDR2 as SFDVKD. The CDR3 loop is CATSETGTYEQYF. The DNA for the CDR3 is TGTGCCACCAGTGAAACGGGGACCTACGAGCAGTACTTC.

This clone was seen a single time. The rearrangement joins TRBV19 to TRBJ1-1, with D uncertain. V lost 2 bases and J lost 11, with 9 bases in between. Looked up from germline, CDR1 is LNHDA and CDR2 is SQIVND (reference sequence). This CDR3 has 11 amino acids. The DNA of the CDR3 is TGTGCCAGTAGTATACTTCGTGAGGCTTTCTTT. Amino acid sequence: CASSILREAFF.

The V and J genes are TRBV3-1 (or the pseudogene TRBV3-2) and TRBJ2-1, with D perhaps matching TRBD1 (6 bases). The germline gives CDR1 LGHDT, CDR2 YNNKEL (reference sequence). Trimming took 3 bases from V and 10 from J, leaving 13 bases between them. This CDR3 comprises 13 residues. The DNA for the CDR3 is TGTGCCAGCAGCCACCCGACAGGCGACGAGCAGTTCTTC. Its protein is CASSHPTGDEQFF.

The chain employs TRBV11-3 and TRBJ1-1, with D uncertain. The germline V gene encodes CDR1 SGHNT and CDR2 YENEEA. Trimming took off 0 bases at V and 1 base at J, with 15 bases between the two ends. This CDR3 is 17 amino acids long. The CDR3 nucleotides are TGTGCCAGCAGCTTAGATCGGGAGCTACGCTCGAACACTGAAGCTTTCTTT. It translates to CASSLDRELRSNTEAFF.

The V call is TRBV2, the J call TRBJ1-6; the match to TRBD1 covers 9 bases. The germline V gene has CDR1 SNHLY and CDR2 FYNNEI. This CDR3 spans 17 amino acids. Germline trimming cut 1 base from V and 8 bases from J; bases unmatched to any gene: 9. The CDR3, as DNA: TGTGCCAGCAGTGAAGGTGCGACAGGGGGATCCGATTCACCCCTCCACTTT. Encoded protein: CASSEGATGGSDSPLHF.

This clone was counted only a few times. The chain recombines TRBV6-5 with TRBJ1-3; D gene unclear. The CDR3 has 12 residues. V lost 6 bases and J 5 bases, leaving 8 bases between the germline ends. Germline V gene data show CDR1 as MNHEY and CDR2 as SVGAGI. The CDR3 DNA reads as TGTGCCAGCAGGGACTTTCGAAACACCATATATTTT. Translating it yields CASRDFRNTIYF.

This chain connects TRBV3-1 (or the pseudogene TRBV3-2) to TRBJ2-5; 11 bases match TRBD2. Germline loops: CDR1 LGHDT, CDR2 YNNKEL (reference sequence). The CDR3 is made up of 17 amino acids. The V gene end was trimmed by 5 bases and the J gene end by 2 bases; junction bases not matched to a gene: 10. CDR3 amino acids: CASSRLMTSGTQETQYF. The CDR3 nucleotides are TGTGCCAGCAGCAGACTCATGACTAGCGGGACACAAGAGACCCAGTACTTC.

A few counts support this clone. J is TRBJ2-2 and V is TRBV7-9; possible D gene TRBD2, 6 bases. The CDR3 has 15 amino acids. CDR1 is SEHNR and CDR2 is FQNEAQ in the germline V gene (reference sequence). Trimming removed 10 bases from V and 5 bases from J, with 20 bases in between. The CDR3, as DNA: TGTGCCACTCATGACTGGCGGGGCCAGACCGGGGAGCTGTTTTTT. Protein product: CATHDWRGQTGELFF. Based on the CDR3 plus reference TRBV7-9 and TRBJ2-2, the full variable domain is DTGVSQNPRHKITKRGQNVTFRCDPISEHNRLYWYRQTLGQGPEFLTYFQNEAQLEKSRLLSDRFSAERPKGSFSTLEIQRTEQGDSAMYLCATHDWRGQTGELFFGEGSRLTVL.

This clone appeared a few times. The genes are TRBV7-8 and TRBJ1-1; D is undetermined. The length of the CDR3 is 12 residues. Looked up from germline, CDR1 is SGHVS and CDR2 is FQNEAQ. For the CDR3, the DNA is TGTGTGACAAGTAGAGTGAACACTGAAGCTTTCTTT. It is translated as CVTSRVNTEAFF.

This chain links TRBV6-5 with TRBJ1-2; D is perhaps TRBD1 (6 bases). This CDR3 has 13 amino acids. Trimming left V 6 bases short and J 1 base short, with 9 bases between. Germline lookup yields CDR1 MNHEY and CDR2 SVGAGI. As DNA, the CDR3 is TGTGCCAGCAGCAAAGGGGGTAACTATGGCTACACCTTC. It specifies CASSKGGNYGYTF.

The CDR3 loop reads CASSSDRGVRSNQPQHF. For the CDR3, the DNA is TGTGCCAGCAGTTCGGACAGGGGGGTAAGAAGCAATCAGCCCCAGCATTTT. The rearrangement joins TRBV7-9 to TRBJ1-5; 10 nucleotides align to TRBD1. The germline gives CDR1 SEHNR, CDR2 FQNEAQ (reference sequence). The CDR3 is 17 residues long. V dropped 6 bases and J dropped 1; count of bases not matched to a gene: 9.

The rearrangement joins TRBV11-3 to TRBJ1-5; D remains unclear. The germline V gene encodes CDR1 SGHNT and CDR2 YENEEA. Trimming took off 1 base at V and 3 bases at J, with 13 bases between the two ends. This CDR3 comprises 16 residues. The chain's CDR3 is CASSLGPDTNNQPQHF. The DNA of the CDR3 is TGTGCCAGCAGCTTAGGCCCCGACACGAACAATCAGCCCCAGCATTTT.

The gene calls are TRBV7-2 and TRBJ1-2, with 10 nucleotides matching TRBD1. V dropped 5 bases and J dropped 10; count of bases not matched to a gene: 19. Germline V gene lookup returns CDR1 SGHTA and CDR2 FQGNSA. The CDR3 consists of 17 residues. The CDR3 DNA sequence: TGTGCCAGCAGCCAGACTTTTACCGGGACAGGGGAATCTCCCTACACCTTC. This gives the protein CASSQTFTGTGESPYTF.

J is TRBJ2-2 and V is TRBV7-8, with 13 bases lining up with TRBD2. The J segment lost 5 bases and the V segment lost 3 bases, leaving 9 bases of the junction unmatched. CDR1 is SGHVS and CDR2 is FQNEAQ in the germline V gene. The CDR3 is 18 residues long. The CDR3 nucleotides are TGTGCCAGCAGCTTGAGGACTAGCGGGAGAGGCGGGACCGGGGAGCTGTTTTTT. It encodes CASSLRTSGRGGTGELFF. The full variable domain, completed using reference TRBV7-8 and TRBJ2-2, is GAGVSQSPRYKVAKRGQDVALRCDPISGHVSLFWYQQALGQGPEFLTYFQNEAQLDKSGLPSDRFFAERPEGSVSTLKIQRTQQEDSAVYLCASSLRTSGRGGTGELFFGEGSRLTVL.

As DNA, the CDR3 is TGTGCCAGCTCACCGTACAGGGGGCTAAGAAACGAGCAGTACTTC. Its protein is CASSPYRGLRNEQYF. J is TRBJ2-7 and V is TRBV18; 9 bases are shared with TRBD1. The germline V gene has CDR1 KGHSH and CDR2 LQKENI. The junction had 8 bases not matched to a gene; V was cut back by 3 bases and J by 5 bases. The CDR3 has 15 residues.

The chain is built from TRBV5-1 and TRBJ2-3; D perhaps matches TRBD1 (5 bases). CDR3 length equals 15 residues. Trimming took off 4 bases at V and 3 bases at J, with 15 bases between the two ends. The germline V gene encodes CDR1 SGHRS and CDR2 YFSETQ. In nucleotides, the CDR3 is TGCGCCAGCAGCCGAGAAGGGGTGAAGACAGATACGCAGTATTTT. Its protein is CASSREGVKTDTQYF.

The J gene is TRBJ2-7, the V gene TRBV5-4; the D is unclear. V lost 7 bases and J 2 bases, leaving 13 bases between the germline ends. Germline V gene data show CDR1 as SGHNT and CDR2 as YYREEE (reference sequence). The CDR3 loop spans 13 amino acids. The CDR3 reads CASSLRGTYEQYF. CDR3 in DNA: TGTGCCAGCTCCTTGCGAGGCACCTACGAGCAGTACTTC.

The chain couples TRBV5-1 to TRBJ1-1; D is unclear. CDR3 size: 13 residues. The V gene lost 1 base and the J gene lost 8 bases, with 12 bases spanning the gap. Per germline, CDR1 SGHRS and CDR2 YFSETQ. The CDR3, as DNA: TGCGCCAGCAGCTTGAGTTCCGTAGCCGAAGCTTTCTTT. Encoded protein: CASSLSSVAEAFF.

The chain uses TRBV18 and TRBJ2-5; perhaps TRBD1 as D (6 bases). The CDR3 extends over 14 amino acids. Germline CDR1 reads KGHSH; CDR2 reads LQKENI. The ends were cut back, 3 bases at V and 5 bases at J, with 13 bases in the middle. CDR3 bases: TGTGCCAGCTCACCCCCAACAGGGCCCGAGACCCAGTACTTC. The encoded protein is CASSPPTGPETQYF.

This clone was seen a single time. The genes are TRBV6-2 or TRBV6-3 and TRBJ1-5, with 7 bases identical to TRBD1. Germline loops: CDR1 MNHEY, CDR2 SVGEGT. V dropped 6 bases and J dropped 9; count of bases not matched to a gene: 11. The CDR3 length is 14 residues. The chain's CDR3 is CASSTTGLMWPQHF. DNA for the CDR3: TGTGCCAGCAGCACGACAGGGCTCATGTGGCCCCAGCATTTT.

This clone was picked up one time. The chain carries TRBV5-1 and TRBJ1-1; no firm D call. Trimming shortened V by 6 bases and J by 1 base, and 10 bases separated the two germline ends. Germline V gene data show CDR1 as SGHRS and CDR2 as YFSETQ. The CDR3 length is 13 residues. The CDR3 is CASNYGGNTEAFF. CDR3 bases: TGCGCCAGCAACTATGGAGGGAACACTGAAGCTTTCTTT.

The V call is TRBV1, the J call TRBJ2-1; the table names TRBD2, a call not compared with the DNA. TRBV1 is a pseudogene. The CDR3 sequence is 20 residues long. The CDR3 protein is CTSSRRAKRTSGRAFNEQFF. CDR3 in DNA: TGCACCAGCAGCCGCAGAGCCAAACGGACTAGCGGGAGGGCCTTCAATGAGCAGTTCTTC.

The chain combines TRBV9 with TRBJ2-1, with D perhaps TRBD1 (5 bases). V was shortened by 2 bases and J by 5 bases, with 14 bases between the two germline ends. This CDR3 comprises 15 residues. Germline V lookup: CDR1 SGDLS, CDR2 YYNGEE. The CDR3, as DNA: TGTGCCAGCAGCGTCTCGGGTCAGGGAAACAATGAGCAGTTCTTC. This sequence encodes CASSVSGQGNNEQFF.

The genes are TRBV6-6 and TRBJ1-2; D call uncertain. This CDR3 has 13 amino acids. The V end was cut by 5 bases, the J end by 3 bases, with 10 bases between. Germline-derived CDR1 and CDR2 are MNHNY and SVGAGI (reference sequence). CDR3 sequence reads: CASSQPADYGYTF. CDR3 DNA sequence: TGTGCCAGCAGTCAACCGGCGGACTATGGCTACACCTTC.

This chain uses TRBV24-1 with TRBJ1-5; D gene uncertain. This CDR3 has 15 amino acids. Trimming cost V 2 bases and J 0 bases, with 7 bases left between them. Germline V lookup: CDR1 KGHDR, CDR2 SFDVKD. In DNA form, the CDR3 reads TGTGCCACCAGTGATTCGACTTATAGCAATCAGCCCCAGCATTTT. Protein product: CATSDSTYSNQPQHF.